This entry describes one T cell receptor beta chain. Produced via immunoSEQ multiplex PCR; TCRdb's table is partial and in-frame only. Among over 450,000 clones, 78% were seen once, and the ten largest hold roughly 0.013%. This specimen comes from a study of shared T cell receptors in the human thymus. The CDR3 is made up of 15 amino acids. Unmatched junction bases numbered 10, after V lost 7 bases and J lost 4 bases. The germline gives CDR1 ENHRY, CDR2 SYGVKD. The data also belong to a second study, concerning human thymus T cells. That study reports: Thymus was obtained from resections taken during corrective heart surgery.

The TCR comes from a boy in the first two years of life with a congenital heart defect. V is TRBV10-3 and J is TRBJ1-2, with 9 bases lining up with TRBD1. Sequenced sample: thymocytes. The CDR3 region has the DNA TGTGCCATCACCTTCCACAGGGGGCGCAGCTATGGCTACACCTTC. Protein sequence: CAITFHRGRSYGYTF.